A single sample is the source of the 23 T cell receptor beta chains below, sequenced in a study of cytomegalovirus exposure and HLA in healthy donors. Some clones are missing from TCRdb's copy, which holds only in-frame ones; the method was immunoSEQ multiplex PCR. The profile shows under 200,000 clones, about nine tenths of them singletons. Sequencing used PBMCs. Receptors were obtained from a woman aged 25 to 39 in good health and CMV-seronegative.

Concerning this clone itself: One end of the junction is discordant with germline, which a read error may explain. The rearrangement joins TRBV2 to TRBJ2-7, with 10 positions matching TRBD2. CDR3 length: 13 amino acids. Germline CDR1 is SNHLY and CDR2 is FYNNEI. DNA for the CDR3: TGTGCCGGCAGGACTAGCGGTATCTACGAGCAGTACTTC. This sequence encodes CAGRTSGIYEQYF.

The chain combines TRBV7-2 with TRBJ1-2, with D possibly being TRBD1 (6 bases). Germline lookup yields CDR1 SGHTA and CDR2 FQGNSA. This CDR3 has 15 residues. Trimming removed 5 bases from V and 4 bases from J, with 17 bases in between. The CDR3: CASSVSPRGSYGYTF. As DNA, the CDR3 is TGTGCCAGCAGCGTCAGTCCCAGGGGCAGCTATGGCTACACCTTC. Using reference TRBV7-2 and TRBJ1-2 for the parts outside the CDR3, the full variable domain is GAGVSQSPSNKVTEKGKDVELRCDPISGHTALYWYRQSLGQGLEFLIYFQGNSAPDKSGLPSDRFSAERTGGSVSTLTIQRTQQEDSAVYLCASSVSPRGSYGYTFGSGTRLTVV.

J is TRBJ2-5 and V is TRBV27; the D gene is possibly TRBD2 (5 bases). Germline assignment: CDR1 MNHEY and CDR2 SMNVEV (reference sequence). The length of the CDR3 is 12 residues. V was shortened by 8 bases and J by 2 bases, with 9 bases between the two germline ends. For the CDR3, the DNA is TGTGCCAGCGGTTGGACTCAAGAGACCCAGTACTTC. It translates to CASGWTQETQYF.

The CDR3 nucleotides read TGTGCCATCAGCACAACAGGGAGGGATTCACCCCTCCACTTT. Residues: CAISTTGRDSPLHF. This chain joins TRBV10-3 and TRBJ1-6; weak D call: TRBD1 (6 bases). The CDR3 spans 14 residues. Between the trimmed V and J ends, which lost 6 bases and 8 bases, there was a span of 14 bases. Germline V CDR1 and CDR2: ENHRY, SYGVKD.

The CDR3 DNA sequence: TGTGCCAGCAGCCAAGATCTGGGGGGGACGCAGTATTTT. This gives the protein CASSQDLGGTQYF. This chain uses TRBV14 with TRBJ2-3; 7 bases line up with TRBD2. J lost 9 bases, V lost 0 bases, and 3 bases had no gene match. The CDR3 spans 13 residues. The germline CDR1 and CDR2 sequences are SGHDN and FVKESK.

This clone was observed once. The chain links TRBV19 to TRBJ2-1; 10 nucleotides align to TRBD2. Germline V gene sequence: CDR1 LNHDA, CDR2 SQIVND (reference sequence). CDR3 length: 15 amino acids. V lost 7 bases and J lost 4; bases outside the gene matches: 7. CDR3 DNA: TGTGCCAGTAAGAGTTCTAGCGGGGGATACAATGAGCAGTTCTTC. Translating it yields CASKSSSGGYNEQFF.

The table lists this clone with a count of one. This chain uses TRBV30 with TRBJ2-5; tentatively, D is TRBD1 (6 bases). V shed 7 bases and J shed 4 bases, with 13 bases lying between them. The CDR3 totals 12 residues. Germline-derived CDR1 and CDR2 are GTSNPN and SVGIG (reference sequence). CDR3 DNA sequence: TGTGCCTCTTACCTAGGGGGAGAGACCCAGTACTTC. Translation gives CASYLGGETQYF. The variable domain in full, completed from reference TRBV30 and TRBJ2-5, reads SQTIHQWPATLVQPVGSPLSLECTVEGTSNPNLYWYRQAAGRGLQLLFYSVGIGQISSEVPQNLSASRPQDRQFILSSKKLLLSDSGFYLCASYLGGETQYFGPGTRLLVL.

The rearrangement links TRBV27 to TRBJ2-3; D not certain. CDR1 is MNHEY and CDR2 is SMNVEV in the germline V gene (reference sequence). The CDR3 is 14 residues long. Trimming removed 3 bases from V and 3 bases from J, with 10 bases in between. CDR3 in DNA: TGTGCCAGCAGTTTCACATACTATACAGATACGCAGTATTTT. This codes for CASSFTYYTDTQYF.

Remarks on this clone: This sample also contains other DNA sequences that code for the same CDR3. CDR3 DNA sequence: TGTGCCAGCAGTGTGGGACTAGCGGAATACAATGAGCAGTTCTTC. Translation: CASSVGLAEYNEQFF. The chain uses TRBV9 and TRBJ2-1, with 11 bases fitting TRBD2. The CDR3 is 15 residues long. V shed 5 bases and J 4 bases; nucleotides not matched to a gene: 5. Germline V gene data show CDR1 as SGDLS and CDR2 as YYNGEE.

This clone was counted between two and nine times. The chain joins TRBV2 to TRBJ2-7; no clear D. CDR1 and CDR2 from the germline V gene are SNHLY and FYNNEI. The germline V and J ends were trimmed by 4 bases and 9 bases, with 10 bases remaining between them. CDR3 size: 11 residues. The CDR3 DNA follows: TGTGCCAGCAGTGTTACACTCACGCAGTACTTC. It yields the protein CASSVTLTQYF.

The chain employs TRBV19 and TRBJ1-1; TRBD1 matches at 11 bases. This CDR3 spans 14 amino acids. V shed 5 bases and J 3 bases; nucleotides not matched to a gene: 2. The germline V gene has CDR1 LNHDA and CDR2 SQIVND (reference sequence). This CDR3 is CASSSDRGHTEAFF. As DNA, the CDR3 is TGTGCCAGTAGTTCGGACAGGGGGCACACTGAAGCTTTCTTT.

This clone was seen a handful of times. This chain connects TRBV2 to TRBJ2-7, with D uncertain. The V end lost 4 bases, the J end lost 6 bases, and 4 bases lay between the germline ends. CDR1 and CDR2 (germline): SNHLY, FYNNEI. CDR3 length: 10 amino acids. The CDR3 reads CASSGGEQYF. CDR3 DNA: TGTGCCAGCAGTGGAGGCGAGCAGTACTTC.

The chain combines TRBV6-5 with TRBJ1-2, with TRBD1 as a possible D gene (5 bases). This CDR3 has 14 residues. V was trimmed by 5 bases and J by 8 bases, leaving 18 bases between them. The germline V gene encodes CDR1 MNHEY and CDR2 SVGAGI. As DNA, the CDR3 is TGTGCCAGCAGTCAATATCCCGGGGCGCGGGGCTACACCTTC. It codes for CASSQYPGARGYTF.

The chain uses TRBV9 and TRBJ2-1, with 8 bases fitting TRBD2. This CDR3 has 14 residues. Germline V lookup: CDR1 SGDLS, CDR2 YYNGEE. The CDR3 loop is CASHGGGPVNEQFF. The CDR3 DNA follows: TGTGCTTCCCACGGGGGGGGGCCAGTGAATGAGCAGTTCTTC.

This clone has just a few counts. The chain links TRBV28 to TRBJ2-2, with a tentative D call TRBD2 (6 bases). Germline values: CDR1 MDHEN, CDR2 SYDVKM. The CDR3 has 17 amino acids. V dropped 2 bases and J dropped 5 bases, with 18 bases sitting between them. CDR3 nucleotide sequence: TGTGCCAGCAGTTTAGGCGAGGTCGGGAGCGGTACCGGGGAGCTGTTTTTT. Protein sequence: CASSLGEVGSGTGELFF.

This clone was seen only a few times. V is TRBV5-4 and J is TRBJ2-2; 7 nucleotides agree with TRBD1. The CDR3 runs to 15 residues. J lost 5 bases, V lost 4 bases, and 8 bases had no gene match. The germline V gene has CDR1 SGHNT and CDR2 YYREEE (reference sequence). CDR3 nucleotide sequence: TGTGCCAGCAGCCCGGGACAGTTTGGGACCGGGGAGCTGTTTTTT. Its translation: CASSPGQFGTGELFF. Filled out from reference TRBV5-4 and TRBJ2-2, the complete variable domain reads ETGVTQSPTHLIKTRGQQVTLRCSSQSGHNTVSWYQQALGQGPQFIFQYYREEENGRGNFPPRFSGLQFPNYSSELNVNALELDDSALYLCASSPGQFGTGELFFGEGSRLTVL.

This clone was counted between two and nine times. The DNA of the CDR3 is TGTGCCAGCAGCTTATCTCCGCAGGGGGAATACGAGCAGTACTTC. Protein sequence: CASSLSPQGEYEQYF. The gene calls are TRBV7-9 and TRBJ2-7; 7 positions match TRBD1. Per germline, CDR1 SEHNR and CDR2 FQNEAQ (reference sequence). V lost 2 bases to trimming and J lost 4 bases; unmatched junction nucleotides: 8. CDR3 length: 15 residues.

The chain links TRBV27 to TRBJ2-1; a weak D match, TRBD2 (6 bases). Deletions cut 2 bases from V and 0 bases from J, with 14 bases between. The CDR3 has 17 amino acids. Germline V lookup: CDR1 MNHEY, CDR2 SMNVEV (reference sequence). The CDR3 loop reads CASSLPGSGSSYNEQFF. The CDR3 DNA is TGTGCCAGCAGTTTACCCGGCTCCGGGAGCTCCTACAATGAGCAGTTCTTC.

This clone was counted a single time. The rearrangement links TRBV5-1 to TRBJ2-7; D ambiguous. V was clipped by 0 bases and J by 2 bases, with 9 bases between them. CDR1 SGHRS and CDR2 YFSETQ come from the germline V gene. This CDR3 comprises 14 residues. CDR3 loop: CASSLGSGPYEQYF. DNA for the CDR3: TGCGCCAGCAGCTTGGGTAGTGGGCCCTACGAGCAGTACTTC.

The CDR3 DNA reads as TGTGCCAGCAGCTATGTGGGCGAGGCGGGTAGGCACGAGCAGTACTTC. Translating gives CASSYVGEAGRHEQYF. The chain is built from TRBV7-2 and TRBJ2-7, with a tentative D call TRBD2 (5 bases). V lost 4 bases to trimming and J lost 5 bases, with 21 bases between them. The CDR3 has 16 residues. The germline CDR1 and CDR2 sequences are SGHTA and FQGNSA.

This chain links TRBV18 with TRBJ1-1, with D perhaps matching TRBD1 (5 bases). V was clipped by 6 bases and J by 7 bases, with 12 bases between them. In germline, CDR1 is KGHSH, CDR2 LQKENI. This CDR3 is built from 12 residues. This CDR3 is CASSRDSYEAFF. The CDR3 region has the DNA TGTGCCAGCTCCCGTGACAGTTATGAAGCTTTCTTT.

This clone has only one observation. The CDR3 region has the DNA TGTGCCAGCACTAGCCTCGGGGGGACGAACACCGGGGAGCTGTTTTTT. Residues: CASTSLGGTNTGELFF. The rearrangement joins TRBV27 to TRBJ2-2, with TRBD2 matching over 7 bases. The ends lost 7 bases at V and 0 bases at J; junction bases unmatched: 8. There are 16 residues in the CDR3. CDR1 and CDR2 (germline): MNHEY, SMNVEV (reference sequence).

This clone has just a few counts. The chain is built from TRBV27 and TRBJ1-2; 9 positions agree with TRBD1. V lost 6 bases and J lost 8; bases outside the gene matches: 7. CDR3 length equals 13 residues. CDR1 and CDR2 from the germline V gene are MNHEY and SMNVEV (reference sequence). In nucleotides, the CDR3 is TGTGCCAGCAGCCGTGGGACAGGGAGAGGCTACACCTTC. This encodes CASSRGTGRGYTF.